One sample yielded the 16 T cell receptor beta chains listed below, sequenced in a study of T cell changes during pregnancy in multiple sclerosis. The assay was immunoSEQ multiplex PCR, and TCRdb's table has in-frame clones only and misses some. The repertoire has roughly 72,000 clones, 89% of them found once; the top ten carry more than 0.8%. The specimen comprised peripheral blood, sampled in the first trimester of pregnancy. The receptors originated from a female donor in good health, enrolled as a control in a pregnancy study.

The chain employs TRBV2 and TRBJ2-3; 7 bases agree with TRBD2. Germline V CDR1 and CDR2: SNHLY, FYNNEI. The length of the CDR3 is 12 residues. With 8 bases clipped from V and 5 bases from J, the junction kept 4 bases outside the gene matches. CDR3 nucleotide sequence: TGTGCCAGCTGGGGGGGGGAAGATACGCAGTATTTT. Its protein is CASWGGEDTQYF.

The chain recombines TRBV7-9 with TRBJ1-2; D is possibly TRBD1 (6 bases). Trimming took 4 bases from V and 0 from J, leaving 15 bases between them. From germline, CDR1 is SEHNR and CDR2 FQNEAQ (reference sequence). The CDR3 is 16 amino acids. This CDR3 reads CASSYDRDTANYGYTF. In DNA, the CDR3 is TGTGCCAGCAGCTACGACCGGGACACTGCTAACTATGGCTACACCTTC.

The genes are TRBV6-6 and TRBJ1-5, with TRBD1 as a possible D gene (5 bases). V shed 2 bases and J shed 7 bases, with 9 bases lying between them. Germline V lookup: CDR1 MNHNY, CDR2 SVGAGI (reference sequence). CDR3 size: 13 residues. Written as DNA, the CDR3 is TGTGCCAGCAGTTACGAGGACAAGCAGCCCCAGCATTTT. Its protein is CASSYEDKQPQHF.

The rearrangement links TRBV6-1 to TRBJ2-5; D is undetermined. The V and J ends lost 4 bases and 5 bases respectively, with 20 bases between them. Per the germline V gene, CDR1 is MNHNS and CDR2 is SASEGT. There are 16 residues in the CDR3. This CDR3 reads CASSVRLAYVSETQYF. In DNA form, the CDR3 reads TGTGCCAGCAGTGTTCGACTGGCCTACGTTTCCGAGACCCAGTACTTC.

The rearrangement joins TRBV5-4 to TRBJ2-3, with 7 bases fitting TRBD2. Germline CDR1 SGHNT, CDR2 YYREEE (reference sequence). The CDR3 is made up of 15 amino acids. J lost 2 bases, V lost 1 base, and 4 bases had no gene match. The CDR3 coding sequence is TGTGCCAGCAGCTTGAGTCTAGCGGACACAGATACGCAGTATTTT. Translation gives CASSLSLADTDTQYF.

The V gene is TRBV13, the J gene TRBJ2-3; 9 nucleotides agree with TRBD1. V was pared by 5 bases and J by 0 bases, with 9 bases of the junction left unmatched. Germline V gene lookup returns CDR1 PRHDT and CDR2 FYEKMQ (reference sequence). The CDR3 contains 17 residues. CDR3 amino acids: CASSTRTGASSTDTQYF. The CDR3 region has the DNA TGTGCCAGCAGCACTCGGACAGGGGCCTCTAGCACAGATACGCAGTATTTT.

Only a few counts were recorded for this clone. CDR3 in amino acids: CASSLGRSGTEAFF. CDR3 nucleotide sequence: TGTGCCAGCAGCTTAGGTCGGTCGGGCACTGAAGCTTTCTTT. The chain links TRBV7-8 to TRBJ1-1, with D uncertain. This CDR3 has 14 residues. In germline, CDR1 is SGHVS, CDR2 FQNEAQ. Between the trimmed V and J ends, which lost 1 base and 4 bases, there was a span of 10 bases.

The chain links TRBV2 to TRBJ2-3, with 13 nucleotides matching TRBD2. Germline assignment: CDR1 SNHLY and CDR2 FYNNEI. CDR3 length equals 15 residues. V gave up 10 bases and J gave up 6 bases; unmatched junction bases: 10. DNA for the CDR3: TGTGCCACCAGGAGGACTAGCGGGGGTCGGGATACGCAGTATTTT. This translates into CATRRTSGGRDTQYF.

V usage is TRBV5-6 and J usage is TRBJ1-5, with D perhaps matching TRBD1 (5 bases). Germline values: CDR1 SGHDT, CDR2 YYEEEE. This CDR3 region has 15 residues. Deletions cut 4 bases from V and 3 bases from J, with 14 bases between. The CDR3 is CASSRRGGINQPQHF. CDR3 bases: TGTGCCAGCAGCCGGAGGGGAGGAATCAATCAGCCCCAGCATTTT.

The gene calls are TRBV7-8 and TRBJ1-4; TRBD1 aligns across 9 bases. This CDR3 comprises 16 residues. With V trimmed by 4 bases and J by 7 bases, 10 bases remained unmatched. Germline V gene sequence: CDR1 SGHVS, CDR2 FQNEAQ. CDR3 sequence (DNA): TGTGCCAGCAGCTCCACGACAGGGGGGAAGGGTGAAAAACTGTTTTTT. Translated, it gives CASSSTTGGKGEKLFF.

The CDR3 DNA is TGTGCCAGCAGTTTACGGACAGGGAGGGACTATGGCTACACCTTC. It translates to CASSLRTGRDYGYTF. J is TRBJ1-2 and V is TRBV27; TRBD1 aligns across 8 bases. Germline V gene data show CDR1 as MNHEY and CDR2 as SMNVEV (reference sequence). The CDR3 contains 15 residues. The V segment lost 2 bases and the J segment 3 bases; nucleotides outside the gene matches: 5.

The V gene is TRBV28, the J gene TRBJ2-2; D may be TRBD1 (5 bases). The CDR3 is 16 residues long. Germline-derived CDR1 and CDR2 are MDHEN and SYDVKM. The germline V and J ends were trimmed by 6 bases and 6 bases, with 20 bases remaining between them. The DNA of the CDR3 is TGTGCCAGCAGCTTCCACCCGCAGGGTCTTTCCGGGGAGCTGTTTTTT. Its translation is CASSFHPQGLSGELFF. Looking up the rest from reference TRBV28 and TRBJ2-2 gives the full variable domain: DVKVTQSSRYLVKRTGEKVFLECVQDMDHENMFWYRQDPGLGLRLIYFSYDVKMKEKGDIPEGYSVSREKKERFSLILESASTNQTSMYLCASSFHPQGLSGELFFGEGSRLTVL.

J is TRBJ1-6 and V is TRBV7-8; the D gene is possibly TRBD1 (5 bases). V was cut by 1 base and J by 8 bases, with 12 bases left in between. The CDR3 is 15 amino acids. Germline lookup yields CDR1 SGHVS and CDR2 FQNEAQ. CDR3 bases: TGTGCCAGCAGCTTAGGCCCAGGGAAGGATTCACCCCTCCACTTT. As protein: CASSLGPGKDSPLHF.

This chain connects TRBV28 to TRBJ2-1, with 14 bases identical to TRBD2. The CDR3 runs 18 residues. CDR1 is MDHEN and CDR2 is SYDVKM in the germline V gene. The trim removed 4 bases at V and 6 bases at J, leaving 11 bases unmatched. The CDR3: CASSSYRGTSGSGNEQFF. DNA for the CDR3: TGTGCCAGCAGTTCGTATAGGGGGACTAGCGGGAGCGGCAATGAGCAGTTCTTC. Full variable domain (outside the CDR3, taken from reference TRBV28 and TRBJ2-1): DVKVTQSSRYLVKRTGEKVFLECVQDMDHENMFWYRQDPGLGLRLIYFSYDVKMKEKGDIPEGYSVSREKKERFSLILESASTNQTSMYLCASSSYRGTSGSGNEQFFGPGTRLTVL.

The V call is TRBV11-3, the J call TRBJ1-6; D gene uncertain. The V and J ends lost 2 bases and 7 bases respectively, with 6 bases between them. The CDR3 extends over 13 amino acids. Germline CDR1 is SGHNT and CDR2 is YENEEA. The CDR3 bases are TGTGCCAGCAGCTTAAGCGGGAATTCACCCCTCCACTTT. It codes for CASSLSGNSPLHF.

The CDR3 DNA follows: TGCGCCAGCAGCGCTAACCAGGGGAGCTCCTACAATGAGCAGTTCTTC. Translating it yields CASSANQGSSYNEQFF. V usage is TRBV5-1 and J usage is TRBJ2-1, with a tentative D call TRBD1 (6 bases). The V end lost 4 bases, the J end lost 0 bases, and 14 bases lay between the germline ends. This CDR3 is 16 amino acids long. Germline CDR1 is SGHRS and CDR2 is YFSETQ. Full variable domain (missing parts from reference TRBV5-1 and TRBJ2-1): KAGVTQTPRYLIKTRGQQVTLSCSPISGHRSVSWYQQTPGQGLQFLFEYFSETQRNKGNFPGRFSGRQFSNSRSEMNVSTLELGDSALYLCASSANQGSSYNEQFFGPGTRLTVL.